These T cell receptor beta chains were read from a single sample in a study of post-analysis software for immune sequencing data. Via MiXCR, TCRdb re-called the PCR reads, giving one row per CDR3 protein. The data contain 650,000 to 900,000 distinct CDR3 sequences, 40% to 55% of them singletons. The sequencing input was blood. These receptors were taken from a girl aged 10 to 17 with multiple sclerosis. Both conserved end residues are trimmed from each CDR3. A D gene is named only where the DNA matches it firmly.

V gene	J gene	D gene	CDR3 protein
TRBV7-8	TRBJ2-7	.	ASSFGVANYEQY
TRBV7-9	TRBJ1-1	TRBD1	ASSLAGTDTEAF
TRBV21-1	TRBJ2-7	.	ASSKGPSGSSYEQY
TRBV20-1	TRBJ2-7	.	SASDARISYEQY
TRBV7-9	TRBJ1-4	TRBD1	ASSHGQDNEKLF
TRBV28	TRBJ2-1	.	ASSLSLRQAASYNEQF
TRBV6-1	TRBJ2-7	TRBD1	ASRSTGKIHEQY
TRBV29-1	TRBJ2-3	.	SADRDPDTQY
TRBV20-1	TRBJ2-1	.	SATTGAPQGDEQF
TRBV12-3/TRBV12-4	TRBJ2-1	.	ASSLWASEGNEQF
TRBV7-3	TRBJ2-7	.	ASSPQHGSDEQY
TRBV12-3/TRBV12-4	TRBJ2-1	.	ASSLRGERVNEQF
TRBV20-1	TRBJ2-5	.	SAGGGTETQY
TRBV4-3	TRBJ1-1	TRBD1	ASSQSRGSAGAEAF
TRBV5-5	TRBJ2-5	.	ASSLKGVGQETQY
TRBV7-2	TRBJ2-7	TRBD1	ASSSRTGPFEQY
TRBV21-1	TRBJ2-1	.	ASSSGTLTNEQF
TRBV6-2/TRBV6-3	TRBJ2-1	TRBD2	ASSYSGLAGPYNEQF
TRBV6-5	TRBJ2-1	TRBD1	ASRRKGDRGHSGQF
TRBV15	TRBJ2-7	.	ATSRGPPLGQGRTVYEQY
TRBV11-2	TRBJ2-1	TRBD2	ASSVRFGRLAGAAEQF
TRBV10-3	TRBJ2-1	TRBD1	AISASRDRLYDEQF
TRBV6-1	TRBJ2-5	TRBD2	ASSPHLAGGIQY
TRBV24-1	.	.	ATSDRLGSKTQY
TRBV7-8	.	TRBD1	AGSHNRGETQY
TRBV7-9	TRBJ1-1	.	ASSLNNQNTEAF
TRBV7-2	TRBJ2-3	.	ASSPRGGLTDTQY
TRBV2	TRBJ1-5	.	ASSEWAGAGQPQH
TRBV29-1	TRBJ2-2	.	SVSRDRNTGELF
TRBV27	TRBJ2-5	TRBD2	ASSLGTSGLQYQETQY
TRBV4-3	TRBJ1-2	.	ASSQADSPNYGYT
TRBV20-1	TRBJ2-7	TRBD2	SARGVSGSPSEQY
TRBV3-1	TRBJ2-5	TRBD1	ASSLKTGFGEQY
TRBV12-3/TRBV12-4	TRBJ1-4	.	ASSFWAGTINEKRF
TRBV5-1	TRBJ1-2	.	ASSRDKAATNYGYT
TRBV15	TRBJ2-7	.	ATSRVREIQY
TRBV6-6	TRBJ2-3	TRBD2	ASIPTSAFGDTQY